This TCR beta chain was captured in a study of cytomegalovirus exposure and HLA in healthy donors. Study observations and caveats: Some 16,000 TCR beta sequences were associated with HLA alleles at 0.05 false discovery rate in a later analysis.

Points on this clone: Its target is unknown.

Germline V gives CDR1 MNHEY, CDR2 SMNVEV (reference sequence). This CDR3 region has 15 residues. V lost 5 bases and J lost 10; bases outside the gene matches: 10. PCR used 60 Vbeta primers and 13 Jbeta primers. Repertoires were generated with immunoSEQ multiplex PCR, while TCRdb's copy carries only in-frame clones and drops some. The table shows 100,000 to 150,000 clones, with roughly 71% occurring only once. The clonotype originates from a woman aged 40-49 years in good health and CMV-seronegative. This sequence joins TRBV27 and TRBJ1-6, with TRBD1 matching over 8 bases. Sequencing was done on a sample of PBMCs. CDR3 coding DNA: TGTGCCAGCAGTGCCGGGACAGGAGTAAACTCACCCCTCCACTTT. It specifies CASSAGTGVNSPLHF.